These 29 T cell receptor beta chains came from one sample sequenced in a study of cytomegalovirus exposure and HLA in healthy donors. Assay: immunoSEQ multiplex PCR; the TCRdb copy retains only in-frame clones and omits some. The repertoire holds 150,000 to 200,000 clones, 75% to 90% seen once, with around 2.3% in the top ten. The sample consisted of PBMCs. The origin of the receptors is a woman aged 18-30 years in good health and CMV-seronegative.

The genes are TRBV10-2 and TRBJ1-1; 9 bases are shared with TRBD1. The CDR3 spans 13 residues. Germline CDR1 and CDR2: WSHSY and SAAADI. With 6 bases clipped from V and 2 bases from J, the junction kept 1 base outside the gene matches. The CDR3 reads CASRGQGNTEAFF. Written as DNA, the CDR3 is TGCGCCAGCAGGGGACAGGGAAACACTGAAGCTTTCTTT.

The chain couples TRBV2 to TRBJ1-4; TRBD1 matches 7 bases. The J segment lost 12 bases and the V segment lost 6 bases, leaving 16 bases of the junction unmatched. The CDR3 has 15 residues. Germline V gene sequence: CDR1 SNHLY, CDR2 FYNNEI. Written as DNA, the CDR3 is TGTGCCAGCAGGTCCCCCAGGACAGGCCAGCGTGAACTGTTTTTT. Residues: CASRSPRTGQRELFF.

J is TRBJ1-1 and V is TRBV10-3, with TRBD1 as a possible D gene (6 bases). Germline V lookup: CDR1 ENHRY, CDR2 SYGVKD. Trimming removed 3 bases from V and 4 bases from J, with 9 bases in between. This CDR3 comprises 13 residues. The CDR3 reads CAISDTGSTEAFF. The CDR3 region has the DNA TGTGCCATCAGTGATACAGGGAGCACTGAAGCTTTCTTT.

This clone was seen only once. The chain links TRBV27 to TRBJ1-5, with TRBD1 matching over 7 bases. The CDR3 is made up of 16 amino acids. The V segment lost 5 bases and the J segment 0 bases; nucleotides outside the gene matches: 7. Germline CDR1 MNHEY, CDR2 SMNVEV (reference sequence). Here the CDR3 reads CASSPAGQNSNQPQHF. The CDR3, as DNA: TGTGCCAGCAGTCCCGCGGGACAGAATAGCAATCAGCCCCAGCATTTT.

This chain uses TRBV6-1 with TRBJ2-7; 8 bases match TRBD2. The CDR3 runs to 14 residues. Trimming at V came to 3 bases and at J to 2 bases, leaving 3 bases not matched to a gene. Germline V CDR1 and CDR2: MNHNS, SASEGT. In nucleotides, the CDR3 is TGTGCCAGCAGTGATCCGGGGGGGCCCTACGAGCAGTACTTC. Protein product: CASSDPGGPYEQYF.

The rearrangement joins TRBV6-5 to TRBJ2-3; 10 bases are a match to TRBD1. CDR1 is MNHEY and CDR2 is SVGAGI in the germline V gene. Trimming removed 7 bases from V and 4 bases from J; junction bases left unmatched: 8. This CDR3 comprises 15 residues. The CDR3 sequence: CASTVLGQGPDTQYF. The CDR3 DNA sequence: TGTGCCAGCACCGTATTGGGACAGGGGCCAGATACGCAGTATTTT.

This clone occurred once. J is TRBJ2-5 and V is TRBV28; 7 bases line up with TRBD1. The CDR3 totals 14 residues. Germline V gives CDR1 MDHEN, CDR2 SYDVKM. The junction had 8 bases not matched to a gene; V was cut back by 5 bases and J by 5 bases. CDR3 DNA sequence: TGTGCCAGCAGTCCCGGGACAGTCGGGGAGACCCAGTACTTC. As protein: CASSPGTVGETQYF.

The chain combines TRBV10-3 with TRBJ2-7; possibly TRBD1 for D (5 bases). The germline CDR1 and CDR2 sequences are ENHRY and SYGVKD. The V end lost 6 bases, the J end lost 9 bases, and 18 bases lay between the germline ends. This CDR3 spans 13 amino acids. In DNA, the CDR3 is TGTGCCATCAGAGGGCCAGGGCATCAAGGGCAGTACTTC. Encoded protein: CAIRGPGHQGQYF.

This clone was counted once. The genes are TRBV19 and TRBJ2-2; 8 bases map to TRBD2. The CDR3 covers 16 residues. With V trimmed by 3 bases and J by 1 base, 4 bases remained unmatched. CDR1 is LNHDA and CDR2 is SQIVND in the germline V gene (reference sequence). CDR3 nucleotides: TGTGCCAGTAGTATCATAGCGGGACAGAACACCGGGGAGCTGTTTTTT. Translating gives CASSIIAGQNTGELFF. The variable domain in full, completed from reference TRBV19 and TRBJ2-2, reads DGGITQSPKYLFRKEGQNVTLSCEQNLNHDAMYWYRQDPGQGLRLIYYSQIVNDFQKGDIAEGYSVSREKKESFPLTVTSAQKNPTAFYLCASSIIAGQNTGELFFGEGSRLTVL.

This chain connects TRBV7-9 to TRBJ1-1; 8 bases are shared with TRBD1. The CDR3 totals 15 residues. Germline CDR1 reads SEHNR; CDR2 reads FQNEAQ (reference sequence). Germline trimming cut 5 bases from V and 2 bases from J; bases unmatched to any gene: 7. CDR3 sequence: CASSTRTGRNTEAFF. The CDR3 DNA is TGTGCCAGCAGCACCCGGACAGGGAGAAACACTGAAGCTTTCTTT. Filled out from reference TRBV7-9 and TRBJ1-1, the complete variable domain reads DTGVSQNPRHKITKRGQNVTFRCDPISEHNRLYWYRQTLGQGPEFLTYFQNEAQLEKSRLLSDRFSAERPKGSFSTLEIQRTEQGDSAMYLCASSTRTGRNTEAFFGQGTRLTVV.

This chain connects TRBV6-1 to TRBJ2-2; weak D call: TRBD1 (5 bases). Germline-derived CDR1 and CDR2 are MNHNS and SASEGT. The CDR3 runs to 14 residues. The V and J ends lost 7 bases and 4 bases respectively, with 13 bases between them. The CDR3 sequence: CASNIRGPTGELFF. The CDR3 DNA sequence: TGTGCCAGCAACATAAGGGGTCCCACCGGGGAGCTGTTTTTT.

The chain recombines TRBV19 with TRBJ1-2; no clear D. The CDR3 is 14 residues long. Trimming left V 6 bases short and J 0 bases short, with 11 bases between. CDR1 is LNHDA and CDR2 is SQIVND in the germline V gene (reference sequence). The DNA of the CDR3 is TGTGCCAGTAGAGACACGACAACTAACTATGGCTACACCTTC. Its protein is CASRDTTTNYGYTF. Looking up the rest from reference TRBV19 and TRBJ1-2 gives the full variable domain: DGGITQSPKYLFRKEGQNVTLSCEQNLNHDAMYWYRQDPGQGLRLIYYSQIVNDFQKGDIAEGYSVSREKKESFPLTVTSAQKNPTAFYLCASRDTTTNYGYTFGSGTRLTVV.

The chain combines TRBV5-1 with TRBJ1-2; D unresolved. CDR3 length: 14 amino acids. Germline V gives CDR1 SGHRS, CDR2 YFSETQ. Trimming stripped 4 bases from V and 2 bases from J, with 12 bases between. The CDR3 reads CASSDQTPNYGYTF. The CDR3 nucleotides read TGCGCCAGCAGCGACCAGACACCGAACTATGGCTACACCTTC.

V is TRBV18 and J is TRBJ2-7; TRBD2 aligns across 7 bases. J lost 0 bases, V lost 1 base, and 6 bases had no gene match. This CDR3 is 16 amino acids long. Germline V lookup: CDR1 KGHSH, CDR2 LQKENI. This CDR3 reads CASSPLTGGSSYEQYF. In DNA, the CDR3 is TGTGCCAGCTCACCACTCACGGGCGGGAGCTCCTACGAGCAGTACTTC.

V is TRBV11-1 and J is TRBJ1-4; TRBD1 matches 7 bases. Germline CDR1 and CDR2: SGHAT and FQDESV (reference sequence). The trim removed 5 bases at V and 6 bases at J, leaving 9 bases unmatched. This CDR3 contains 15 residues. The CDR3 reads CASSPDRVEDEKLFF. CDR3 sequence (DNA): TGTGCCAGCAGCCCTGACAGGGTGGAAGATGAAAAACTGTTTTTT.

The genes are TRBV5-1 and TRBJ2-4, with TRBD2 matching over 13 bases. The CDR3 has 17 residues. Germline V gives CDR1 SGHRS, CDR2 YFSETQ. The V gene end was trimmed by 3 bases and the J gene end by 6 bases; junction bases not matched to a gene: 9. The chain's CDR3 is CASSSGLAGVSRNIQYF. Here the CDR3 DNA reads TGCGCCAGCAGCTCCGGACTAGCGGGAGTCTCTAGAAACATTCAGTACTTC.

This chain connects TRBV5-6 to TRBJ2-1; D perhaps matches TRBD2 (5 bases). The V gene lost 4 bases and the J gene lost 1 base, with 12 bases spanning the gap. Germline V lookup: CDR1 SGHDT, CDR2 YYEEEE. This CDR3 region has 15 residues. The DNA for the CDR3 is TGTGCCAGCAGCCCGGATTCGGGGTCCTACAATGAGCAGTTCTTC. The encoded protein is CASSPDSGSYNEQFF.

J is TRBJ1-4 and V is TRBV9; 9 bases are shared with TRBD1. The CDR3 is 15 residues long. CDR1 SGDLS and CDR2 YYNGEE come from the germline V gene. J gave up 6 bases and V 4 bases, and 7 bases lay outside the gene matches. The DNA of the CDR3 is TGTGCCAGCAGCCTCAGCCGGGACAGGGATGAAAAACTGTTTTTT. Translated: CASSLSRDRDEKLFF.

The V gene is TRBV7-9, the J gene TRBJ1-4; D might be TRBD1 (6 bases). Trimming left V 5 bases short and J 0 bases short, with 16 bases between. This CDR3 contains 17 residues. Germline CDR1 is SEHNR and CDR2 is FQNEAQ (reference sequence). In DNA form, the CDR3 reads TGTGCCAGCAGCCCCCTCACAGGGAGCACAACTAATGAAAAACTGTTTTTT. This translates into CASSPLTGSTTNEKLFF.

This rearrangement joins TRBV7-8 to TRBJ1-2; D ambiguous. The germline CDR1 and CDR2 sequences are SGHVS and FQNEAQ. The CDR3 has 16 residues. Trimming removed 5 bases at V and 1 base at J, with 17 bases between. The CDR3 DNA sequence: TGTGCCAGCAGCCCTAGAGGAGGGTTGGGTAACTATGGCTACACCTTC. Translating gives CASSPRGGLGNYGYTF.

The chain is built from TRBV7-9 and TRBJ2-7, with 7 positions matching TRBD2. Germline V gives CDR1 SEHNR, CDR2 FQNEAQ (reference sequence). V was clipped by 5 bases and J by 3 bases; unmatched bases: 4. The CDR3 loop spans 13 amino acids. The CDR3 sequence: CASSPRGDYEQYF. The CDR3 nucleotides read TGTGCCAGCAGCCCCCGGGGGGACTACGAGCAGTACTTC. The whole variable domain, filled in from reference TRBV7-9 and TRBJ2-7, reads DTGVSQNPRHKITKRGQNVTFRCDPISEHNRLYWYRQTLGQGPEFLTYFQNEAQLEKSRLLSDRFSAERPKGSFSTLEIQRTEQGDSAMYLCASSPRGDYEQYFGPGTRLTVT.

The V gene is TRBV7-2, the J gene TRBJ2-7; the D gene is possibly TRBD2 (6 bases). The CDR3 covers 14 residues. CDR1 is SGHTA and CDR2 is FQGNSA in the germline V gene. Trimming shortened V by 3 bases and J by 2 bases, and 11 bases separated the two germline ends. Here the CDR3 DNA reads TGTGCCAGCAGCTTTCCCGGGACTCCCTACGAGCAGTACTTC. This sequence encodes CASSFPGTPYEQYF.

The chain couples TRBV5-1 to TRBJ1-1, with TRBD1 matching over 9 bases. Looked up from germline, CDR1 is SGHRS and CDR2 is YFSETQ. V trimming: 5 bases; J trimming: 8 bases; junction bases outside the gene matches: 13. The length of the CDR3 is 15 residues. The chain's CDR3 is CASRLGETGGREAFF. The CDR3 DNA follows: TGCGCCAGCAGACTTGGGGAGACAGGGGGGCGAGAAGCTTTCTTT.

V and J are TRBV19 and TRBJ1-5; 12 bases are shared with TRBD1. CDR3 length: 15 amino acids. The germline V gene has CDR1 LNHDA and CDR2 SQIVND (reference sequence). The ends lost 8 bases at V and 2 bases at J; junction bases unmatched: 4. CDR3 DNA sequence: TGTGCCAGTGGGGGGACAGGGGGCGGCAATCAGCCCCAGCATTTT. It translates to CASGGTGGGNQPQHF.

V gene TRBV27 combines with J gene TRBJ1-1; TRBD1 aligns across 10 bases. The CDR3 is made up of 17 amino acids. Trimming cost V 7 bases and J 3 bases; bases outside gene matches: 14. CDR1 MNHEY and CDR2 SMNVEV come from the germline V gene (reference sequence). Here the CDR3 reads CASNRDRGLRGDTEAFF. The CDR3 bases are TGTGCCAGCAACCGGGACAGGGGACTTAGGGGCGACACTGAAGCTTTCTTT.

The genes are TRBV14 and TRBJ2-7, with TRBD2 matching 8 bases. The V gene's germline CDR1 is SGHDN and CDR2 FVKESK. Trimming at V came to 1 base and at J to 2 bases, leaving 13 bases not matched to a gene. CDR3 length: 18 residues. As DNA, the CDR3 is TGTGCCAGCAGCCAAGGGGAACTAGCGGCTCACCTACCCTACGAGCAGTACTTC. Translating it yields CASSQGELAAHLPYEQYF.

This clone has only a few counts. The V and J genes are TRBV5-1 and TRBJ2-3; 7 bases map to TRBD2. V dropped 2 bases and J dropped 0; count of bases not matched to a gene: 3. In germline, CDR1 is SGHRS, CDR2 YFSETQ. CDR3 size: 15 residues. CDR3 in amino acids: CASSFWEGSTDTQYF. The CDR3 DNA is TGCGCCAGCAGCTTTTGGGAGGGAAGCACAGATACGCAGTATTTT.

This clone was seen a few times. The chain recombines TRBV18 with TRBJ2-2; 7 nucleotides agree with TRBD1. Germline V gene data show CDR1 as KGHSH and CDR2 as LQKENI. The CDR3 consists of 16 residues. Trimming took 1 base from V and 1 from J; bases not matched to a gene: 3. The CDR3 nucleotides are TGTGCCAGCTCACCACAGGGGGCTCTGAACACCGGGGAGCTGTTTTTT. It codes for CASSPQGALNTGELFF.

The CDR3 spells CASSPTGHAGETQYF. The DNA for the CDR3 is TGTGCCAGCAGTCCGACGGGTCACGCCGGAGAGACCCAGTACTTC. The J gene is TRBJ2-5, the V gene TRBV27; D unresolved. The CDR3 is 15 amino acids. Trimming removed 5 bases from V and 4 bases from J, with 17 bases in between. Germline CDR1 MNHEY, CDR2 SMNVEV (reference sequence).